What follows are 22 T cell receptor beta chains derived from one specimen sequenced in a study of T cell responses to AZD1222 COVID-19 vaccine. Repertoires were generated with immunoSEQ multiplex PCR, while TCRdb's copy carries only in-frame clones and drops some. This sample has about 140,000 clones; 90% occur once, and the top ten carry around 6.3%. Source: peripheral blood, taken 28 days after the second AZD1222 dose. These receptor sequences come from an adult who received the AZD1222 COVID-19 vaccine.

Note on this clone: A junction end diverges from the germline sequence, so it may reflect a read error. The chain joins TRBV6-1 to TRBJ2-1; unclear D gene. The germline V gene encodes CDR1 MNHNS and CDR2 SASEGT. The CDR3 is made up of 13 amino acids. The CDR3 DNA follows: TGTGCCAGCAGTGAATTTCCGGTTGGAACCTGGGTCTTC. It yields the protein CASSEFPVGTWVF.

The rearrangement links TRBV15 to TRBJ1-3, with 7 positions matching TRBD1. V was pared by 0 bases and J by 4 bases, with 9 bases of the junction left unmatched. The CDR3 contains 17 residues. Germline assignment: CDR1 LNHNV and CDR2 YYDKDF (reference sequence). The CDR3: CATSRETTGAAGNTIYF. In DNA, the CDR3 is TGTGCCACCAGCAGAGAAACCACAGGGGCTGCGGGAAACACCATATATTTT. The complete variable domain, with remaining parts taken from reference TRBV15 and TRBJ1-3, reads DAMVIQNPRYQVTQFGKPVTLSCSQTLNHNVMYWYQQKSSQAPKLLFHYYDKDFNNEADTPDNFQSRRPNTSFCFLDIRSPGLGDTAMYLCATSRETTGAAGNTIYFGEGSWLTVV.

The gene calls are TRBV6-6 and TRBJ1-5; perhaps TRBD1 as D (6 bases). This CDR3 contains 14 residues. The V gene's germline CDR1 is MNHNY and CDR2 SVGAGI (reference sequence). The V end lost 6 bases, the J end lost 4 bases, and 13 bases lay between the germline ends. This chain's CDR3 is CASSLDSTNQPQHF. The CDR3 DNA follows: TGTGCCAGCAGCCTGGACAGTACAAATCAGCCCCAGCATTTT.

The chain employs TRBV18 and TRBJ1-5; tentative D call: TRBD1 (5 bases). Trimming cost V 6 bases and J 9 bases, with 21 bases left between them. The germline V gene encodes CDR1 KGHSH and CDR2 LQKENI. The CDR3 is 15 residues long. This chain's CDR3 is CASSRTGRPGLPQHF. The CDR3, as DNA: TGTGCCAGCTCTCGAACGGGCCGCCCGGGGCTGCCCCAGCATTTT.

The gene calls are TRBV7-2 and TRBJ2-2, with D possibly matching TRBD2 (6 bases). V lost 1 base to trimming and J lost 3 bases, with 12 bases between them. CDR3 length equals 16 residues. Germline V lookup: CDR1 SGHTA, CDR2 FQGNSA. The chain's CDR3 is CASSLGVGGYTGELFF. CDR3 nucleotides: TGTGCCAGCAGCTTAGGGGTTGGAGGGTACACCGGGGAGCTGTTTTTT. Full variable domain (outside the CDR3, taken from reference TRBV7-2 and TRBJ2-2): GAGVSQSPSNKVTEKGKDVELRCDPISGHTALYWYRQSLGQGLEFLIYFQGNSAPDKSGLPSDRFSAERTGGSVSTLTIQRTQQEDSAVYLCASSLGVGGYTGELFFGEGSRLTVL.

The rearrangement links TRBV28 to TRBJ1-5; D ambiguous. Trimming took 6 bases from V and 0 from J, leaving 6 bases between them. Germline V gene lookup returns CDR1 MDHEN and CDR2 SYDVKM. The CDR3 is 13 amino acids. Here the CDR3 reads CASRTYSNQPQHF. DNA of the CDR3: TGTGCCAGCAGAACCTATAGCAATCAGCCCCAGCATTTT.

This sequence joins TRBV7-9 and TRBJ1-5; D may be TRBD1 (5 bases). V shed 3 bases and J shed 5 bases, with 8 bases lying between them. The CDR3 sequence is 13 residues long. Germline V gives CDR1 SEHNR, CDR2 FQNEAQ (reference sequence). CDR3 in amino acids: CASSFGADQPQHF. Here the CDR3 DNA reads TGTGCCAGCAGCTTTGGGGCAGATCAGCCCCAGCATTTT.

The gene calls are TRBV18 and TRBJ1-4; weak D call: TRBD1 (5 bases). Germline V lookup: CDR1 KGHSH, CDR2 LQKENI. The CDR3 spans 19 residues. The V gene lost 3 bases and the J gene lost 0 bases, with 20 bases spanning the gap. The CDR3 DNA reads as TGTGCCAGCTCACCCTCCGGGGCACGGGGTTATGCAACTAATGAAAAACTGTTTTTT. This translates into CASSPSGARGYATNEKLFF.

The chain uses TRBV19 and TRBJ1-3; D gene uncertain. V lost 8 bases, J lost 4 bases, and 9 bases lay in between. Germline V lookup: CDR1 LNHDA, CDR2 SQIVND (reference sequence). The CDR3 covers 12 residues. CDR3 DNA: TGTGCCAGTCATCGCGCGGGAAACACCATATATTTT. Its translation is CASHRAGNTIYF. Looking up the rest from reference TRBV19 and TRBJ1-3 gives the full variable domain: DGGITQSPKYLFRKEGQNVTLSCEQNLNHDAMYWYRQDPGQGLRLIYYSQIVNDFQKGDIAEGYSVSREKKESFPLTVTSAQKNPTAFYLCASHRAGNTIYFGEGSWLTVV.

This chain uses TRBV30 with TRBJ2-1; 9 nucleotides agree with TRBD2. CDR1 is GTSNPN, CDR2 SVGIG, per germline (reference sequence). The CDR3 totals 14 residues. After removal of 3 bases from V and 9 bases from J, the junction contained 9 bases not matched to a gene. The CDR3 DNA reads TGTGCCTGGAGGACGTTAGCGGGAGCCGGTGAGCAGTTCTTC. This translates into CAWRTLAGAGEQFF. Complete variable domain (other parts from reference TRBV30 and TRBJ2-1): SQTIHQWPATLVQPVGSPLSLECTVEGTSNPNLYWYRQAAGRGLQLLFYSVGIGQISSEVPQNLSASRPQDRQFILSSKKLLLSDSGFYLCAWRTLAGAGEQFFGPGTRLTVL.

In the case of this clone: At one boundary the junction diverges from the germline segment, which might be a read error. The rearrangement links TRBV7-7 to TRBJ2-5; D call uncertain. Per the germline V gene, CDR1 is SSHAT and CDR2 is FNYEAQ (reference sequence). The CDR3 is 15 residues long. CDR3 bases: TGTGCTAGCAGCCCCTCCGACGGACCCCAAGAGACCCAGTACTTC. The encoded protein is CASSPSDGPQETQYF.

The CDR3 nucleotides read TGTGCCAGCAGGCCTGGGACACTACTTACCTACGAGCAGTACTTC. Translating it yields CASRPGTLLTYEQYF. The gene calls are TRBV28 and TRBJ2-7, with D perhaps TRBD1 (6 bases). Germline assignment: CDR1 MDHEN and CDR2 SYDVKM. This CDR3 is built from 15 residues. Trimming took off 6 bases at V and 2 bases at J, with 17 bases between the two ends.

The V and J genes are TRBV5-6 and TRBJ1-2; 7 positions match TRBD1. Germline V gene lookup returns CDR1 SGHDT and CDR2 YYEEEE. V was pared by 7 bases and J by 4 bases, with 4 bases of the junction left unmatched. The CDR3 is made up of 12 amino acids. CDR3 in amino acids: CASGGGGYGYTF. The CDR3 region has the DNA TGTGCCAGCGGAGGGGGCGGCTATGGCTACACCTTC.

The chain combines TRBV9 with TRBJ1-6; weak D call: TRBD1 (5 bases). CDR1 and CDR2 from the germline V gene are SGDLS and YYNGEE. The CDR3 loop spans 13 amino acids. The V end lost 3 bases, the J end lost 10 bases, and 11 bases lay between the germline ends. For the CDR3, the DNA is TGTGCCAGCAGCGCAGGGTTAGAATCACCCCTCCACTTT. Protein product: CASSAGLESPLHF.

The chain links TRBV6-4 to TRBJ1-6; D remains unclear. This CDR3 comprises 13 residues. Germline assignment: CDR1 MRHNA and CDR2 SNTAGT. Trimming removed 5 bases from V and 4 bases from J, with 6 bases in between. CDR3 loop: CASSPDYNSPLHF. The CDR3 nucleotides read TGTGCCAGCAGTCCGGATTATAATTCACCCCTCCACTTT.

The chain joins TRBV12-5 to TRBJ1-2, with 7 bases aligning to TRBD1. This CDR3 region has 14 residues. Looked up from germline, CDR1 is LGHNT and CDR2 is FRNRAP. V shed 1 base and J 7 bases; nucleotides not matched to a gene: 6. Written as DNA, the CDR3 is TGTGCTAGTGGTTTGGGACAGGGTTGGATTGGCTACACCTTC. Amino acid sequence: CASGLGQGWIGYTF.

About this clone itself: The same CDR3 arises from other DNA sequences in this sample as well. CDR3 residues: CASSLGGQPNQPQHF. Written as DNA, the CDR3 is TGTGCCAGCAGCTTAGGGGGACAGCCCAATCAGCCCCAGCATTTT. V gene TRBV11-2 combines with J gene TRBJ1-5; 7 positions agree with TRBD1. V shed 1 base and J 3 bases; nucleotides not matched to a gene: 3. CDR1 is SGHAT, CDR2 FQNNGV, per germline. The CDR3 contains 15 residues. Full variable domain (missing parts from reference TRBV11-2 and TRBJ1-5): EAGVAQSPRYKIIEKRQSVAFWCNPISGHATLYWYQQILGQGPKLLIQFQNNGVVDDSQLPKDRFSAERLKGVDSTLKIQPAKLEDSAVYLCASSLGGQPNQPQHFGDGTRLSIL.

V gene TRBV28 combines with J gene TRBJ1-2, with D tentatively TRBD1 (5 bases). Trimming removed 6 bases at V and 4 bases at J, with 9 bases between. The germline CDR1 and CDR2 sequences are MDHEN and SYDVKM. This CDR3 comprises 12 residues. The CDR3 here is CASRPGLYGYTF. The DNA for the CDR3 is TGTGCCAGCAGGCCGGGACTCTATGGCTACACCTTC.

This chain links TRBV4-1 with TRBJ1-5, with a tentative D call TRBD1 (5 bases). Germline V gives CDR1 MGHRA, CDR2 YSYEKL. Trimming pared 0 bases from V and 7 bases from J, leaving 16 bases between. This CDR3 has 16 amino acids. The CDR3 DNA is TGCGCCAGCAGCCAAGATTCGGCAGGGTCGGGGCAGCCCCAGCATTTT. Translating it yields CASSQDSAGSGQPQHF.

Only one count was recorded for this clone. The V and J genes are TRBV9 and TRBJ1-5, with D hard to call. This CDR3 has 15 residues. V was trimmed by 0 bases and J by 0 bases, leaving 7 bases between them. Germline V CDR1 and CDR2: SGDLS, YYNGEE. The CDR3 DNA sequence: TGTGCCAGCAGCGTAGGAGTTAATAGCAATCAGCCCCAGCATTTT. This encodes CASSVGVNSNQPQHF.

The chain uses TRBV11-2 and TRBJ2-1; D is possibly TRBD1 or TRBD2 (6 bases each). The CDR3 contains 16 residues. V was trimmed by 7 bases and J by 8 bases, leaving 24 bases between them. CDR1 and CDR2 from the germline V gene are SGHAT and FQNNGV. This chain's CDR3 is CASTPPRGPPLHEQFF. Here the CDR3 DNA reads TGTGCCAGCACCCCACCCCGGGGGCCCCCTCTGCATGAGCAGTTCTTC.

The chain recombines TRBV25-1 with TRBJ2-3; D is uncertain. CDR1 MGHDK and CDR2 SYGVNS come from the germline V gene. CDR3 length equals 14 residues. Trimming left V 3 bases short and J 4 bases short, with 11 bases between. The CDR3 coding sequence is TGTGCCAGCAGTGACATAAAGAAATCAGATACGCAGTATTTT. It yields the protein CASSDIKKSDTQYF.